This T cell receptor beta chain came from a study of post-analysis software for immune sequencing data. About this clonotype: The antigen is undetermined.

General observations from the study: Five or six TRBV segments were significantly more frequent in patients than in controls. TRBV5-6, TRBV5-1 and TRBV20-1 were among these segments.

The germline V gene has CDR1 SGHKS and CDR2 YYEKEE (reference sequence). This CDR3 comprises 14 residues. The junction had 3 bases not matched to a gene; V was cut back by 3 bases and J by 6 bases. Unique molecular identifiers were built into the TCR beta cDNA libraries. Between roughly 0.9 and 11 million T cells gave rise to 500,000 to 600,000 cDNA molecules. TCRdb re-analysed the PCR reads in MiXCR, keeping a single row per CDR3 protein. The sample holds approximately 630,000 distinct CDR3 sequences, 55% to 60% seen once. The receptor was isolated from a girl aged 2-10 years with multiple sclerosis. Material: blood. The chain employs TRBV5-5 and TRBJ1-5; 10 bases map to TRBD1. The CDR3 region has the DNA TGTGCCAGCAGCTGGGGACAGGGGCGTCAGCCCCAGCATTTT. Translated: CASSWGQGRQPQHF.